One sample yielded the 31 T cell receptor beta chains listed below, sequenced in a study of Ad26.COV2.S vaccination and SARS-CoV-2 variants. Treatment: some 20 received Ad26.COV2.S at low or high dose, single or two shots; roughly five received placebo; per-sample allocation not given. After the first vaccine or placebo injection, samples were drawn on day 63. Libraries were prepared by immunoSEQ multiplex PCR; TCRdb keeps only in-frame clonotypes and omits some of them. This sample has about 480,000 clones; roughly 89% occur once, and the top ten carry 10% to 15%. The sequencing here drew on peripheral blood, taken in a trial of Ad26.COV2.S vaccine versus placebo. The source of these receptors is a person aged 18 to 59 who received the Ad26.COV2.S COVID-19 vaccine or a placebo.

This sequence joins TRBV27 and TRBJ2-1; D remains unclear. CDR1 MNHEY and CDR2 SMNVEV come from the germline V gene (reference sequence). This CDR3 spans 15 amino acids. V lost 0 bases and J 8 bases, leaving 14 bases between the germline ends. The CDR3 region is CASSLSSHPVDEQFF. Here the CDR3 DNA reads TGTGCCAGCAGTTTATCGAGTCATCCGGTGGATGAGCAGTTCTTC.

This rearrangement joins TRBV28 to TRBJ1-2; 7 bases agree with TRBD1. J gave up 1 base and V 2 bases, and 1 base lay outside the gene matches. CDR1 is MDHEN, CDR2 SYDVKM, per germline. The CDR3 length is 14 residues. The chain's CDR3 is CASSLGTDNYGYTF. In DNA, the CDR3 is TGTGCCAGCAGTTTAGGGACAGATAACTATGGCTACACCTTC.

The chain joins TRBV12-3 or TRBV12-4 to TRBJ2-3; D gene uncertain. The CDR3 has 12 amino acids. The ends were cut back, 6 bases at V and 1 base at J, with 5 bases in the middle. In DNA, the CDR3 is TGTGCCAGCAGCCATCGCACAGATACGCAGTATTTT. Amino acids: CASSHRTDTQYF.

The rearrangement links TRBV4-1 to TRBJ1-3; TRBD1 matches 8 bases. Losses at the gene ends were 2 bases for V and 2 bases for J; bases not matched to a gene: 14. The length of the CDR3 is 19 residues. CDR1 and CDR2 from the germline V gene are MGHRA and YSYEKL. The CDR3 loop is CASSQPSLGQVATGNTIYF. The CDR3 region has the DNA TGCGCCAGCAGCCAACCGAGCTTGGGACAGGTCGCAACTGGAAACACCATATATTTT.

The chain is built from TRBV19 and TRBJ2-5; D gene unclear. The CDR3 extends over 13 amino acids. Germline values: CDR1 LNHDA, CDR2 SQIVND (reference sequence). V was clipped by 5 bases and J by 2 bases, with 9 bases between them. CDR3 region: CASSVALQETQYF. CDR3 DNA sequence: TGTGCCAGTAGTGTTGCGCTACAAGAGACCCAGTACTTC. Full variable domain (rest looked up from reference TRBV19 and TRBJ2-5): DGGITQSPKYLFRKEGQNVTLSCEQNLNHDAMYWYRQDPGQGLRLIYYSQIVNDFQKGDIAEGYSVSREKKESFPLTVTSAQKNPTAFYLCASSVALQETQYFGPGTRLLVL.

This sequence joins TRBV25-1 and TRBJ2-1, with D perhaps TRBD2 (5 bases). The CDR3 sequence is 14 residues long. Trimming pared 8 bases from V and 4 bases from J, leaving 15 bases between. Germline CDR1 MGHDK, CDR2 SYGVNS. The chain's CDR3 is CASRKAGIYNEQFF. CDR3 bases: TGTGCCAGCCGGAAGGCCGGGATTTACAATGAGCAGTTCTTC. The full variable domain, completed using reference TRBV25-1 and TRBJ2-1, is EADIYQTPRYLVIGTGKKITLECSQTMGHDKMYWYQQDPGMELHLIHYSYGVNSTEKGDLSSESTVSRIRTEHFPLTLESARPSHTSQYLCASRKAGIYNEQFFGPGTRLTVL.

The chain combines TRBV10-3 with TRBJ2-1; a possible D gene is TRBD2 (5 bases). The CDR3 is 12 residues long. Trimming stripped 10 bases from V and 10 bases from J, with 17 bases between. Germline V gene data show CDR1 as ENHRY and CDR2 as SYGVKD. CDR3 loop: CATRQGSGEQFF. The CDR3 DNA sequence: TGTGCCACCCGGCAAGGGAGTGGGGAGCAGTTCTTC.

Here the CDR3 reads CASSSTTGTDNEQFF. In nucleotides, the CDR3 is TGTGCCAGCAGCTCCACGACAGGGACCGACAATGAGCAGTTCTTC. The V gene is TRBV11-2, the J gene TRBJ2-1; 7 nucleotides line up with TRBD1. Per the germline V gene, CDR1 is SGHAT and CDR2 is FQNNGV. Losses at the gene ends were 4 bases for V and 5 bases for J; bases not matched to a gene: 8. CDR3 length: 15 residues.

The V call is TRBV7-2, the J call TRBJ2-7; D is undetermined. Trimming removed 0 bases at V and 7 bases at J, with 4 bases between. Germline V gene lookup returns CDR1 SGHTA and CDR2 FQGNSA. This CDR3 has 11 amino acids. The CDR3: CASSLAWEQYF. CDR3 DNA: TGTGCCAGCAGCTTAGCGTGGGAGCAGTACTTC.

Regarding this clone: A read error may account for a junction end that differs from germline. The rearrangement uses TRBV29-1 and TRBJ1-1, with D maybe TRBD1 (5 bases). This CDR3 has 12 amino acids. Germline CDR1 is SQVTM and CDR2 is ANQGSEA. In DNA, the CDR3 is TGCAGCGTTGATTATCTCGGGACTCATGTTCTCTTT. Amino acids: CSVDYLGTHVLF.

The CDR3 region has the DNA TGTGCCAGCAGCGCCCTTGCTCTTCCCCAAGAGACCCAGTACTTC. Its protein product is CASSALALPQETQYF. The chain carries TRBV9 and TRBJ2-5; D remains ambiguous. From germline, CDR1 is SGDLS and CDR2 YYNGEE. This CDR3 contains 15 residues. V lost 3 bases and J lost 1, with 13 bases in between.

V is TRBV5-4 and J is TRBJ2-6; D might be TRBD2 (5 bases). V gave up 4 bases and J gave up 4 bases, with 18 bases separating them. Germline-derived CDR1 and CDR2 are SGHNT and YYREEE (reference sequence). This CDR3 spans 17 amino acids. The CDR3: CASSPFSRGTGANVLTF. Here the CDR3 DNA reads TGTGCCAGCAGCCCCTTTTCTCGGGGAACAGGGGCCAACGTCCTGACTTTC.

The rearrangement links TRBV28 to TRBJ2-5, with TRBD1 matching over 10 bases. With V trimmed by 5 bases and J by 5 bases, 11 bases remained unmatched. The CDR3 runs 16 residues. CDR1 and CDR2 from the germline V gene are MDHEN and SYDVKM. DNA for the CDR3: TGTGCCAGCAGTCTCTCGGGACAGGGGAGGAGGGAGACCCAGTACTTC. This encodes CASSLSGQGRRETQYF.

The CDR3 DNA sequence: TGTGCCAGCAGCGGGATCGACGATGATACGCAGTATTTT. Encoded protein: CASSGIDDDTQYF. V is TRBV5-4 and J is TRBJ2-3; D ambiguous. CDR3 length: 13 amino acids. Germline CDR1 SGHNT, CDR2 YYREEE (reference sequence). Trimming shortened V by 4 bases and J by 6 bases, and 12 bases separated the two germline ends.

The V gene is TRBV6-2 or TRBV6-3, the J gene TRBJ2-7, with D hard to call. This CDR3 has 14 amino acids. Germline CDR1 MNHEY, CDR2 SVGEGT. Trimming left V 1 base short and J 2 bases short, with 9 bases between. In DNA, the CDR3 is TGTGCCAGCAGTTACTTACTTAGTACCTACGAGCAGTACTTC. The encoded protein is CASSYLLSTYEQYF.

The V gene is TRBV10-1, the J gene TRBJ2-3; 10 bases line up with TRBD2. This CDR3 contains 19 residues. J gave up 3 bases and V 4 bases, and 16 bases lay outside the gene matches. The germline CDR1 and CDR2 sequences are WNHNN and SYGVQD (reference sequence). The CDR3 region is CASSGASGSVEEWTDTQYF. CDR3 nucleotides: TGCGCCAGCAGTGGCGCTAGCGGGAGTGTGGAGGAATGGACAGATACGCAGTATTTT.

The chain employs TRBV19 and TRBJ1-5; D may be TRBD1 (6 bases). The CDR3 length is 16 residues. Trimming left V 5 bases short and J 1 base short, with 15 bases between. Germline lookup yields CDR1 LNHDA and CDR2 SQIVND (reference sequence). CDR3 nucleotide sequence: TGTGCCAGTAGTCCCCTACAGGGTCTCAGCAATCAGCCCCAGCATTTT. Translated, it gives CASSPLQGLSNQPQHF.

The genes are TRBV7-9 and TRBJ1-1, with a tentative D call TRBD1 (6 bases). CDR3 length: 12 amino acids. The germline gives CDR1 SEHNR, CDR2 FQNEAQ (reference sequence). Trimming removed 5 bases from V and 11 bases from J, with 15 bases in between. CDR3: CASSALQGSAFF. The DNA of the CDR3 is TGTGCCAGCAGCGCGCTACAGGGCTCGGCTTTCTTT.

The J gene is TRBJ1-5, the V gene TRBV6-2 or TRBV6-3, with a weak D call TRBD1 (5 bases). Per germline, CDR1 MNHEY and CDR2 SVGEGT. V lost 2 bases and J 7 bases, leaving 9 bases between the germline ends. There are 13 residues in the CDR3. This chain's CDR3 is CASSYEGRQPQHF. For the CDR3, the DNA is TGTGCCAGCAGTTACGAGGGGCGACAGCCCCAGCATTTT.

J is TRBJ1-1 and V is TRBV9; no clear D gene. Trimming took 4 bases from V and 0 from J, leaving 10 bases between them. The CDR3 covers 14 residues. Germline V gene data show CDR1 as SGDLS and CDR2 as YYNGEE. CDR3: CASSTGRVNTEAFF. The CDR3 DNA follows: TGTGCCAGCAGCACCGGGAGGGTGAACACTGAAGCTTTCTTT.

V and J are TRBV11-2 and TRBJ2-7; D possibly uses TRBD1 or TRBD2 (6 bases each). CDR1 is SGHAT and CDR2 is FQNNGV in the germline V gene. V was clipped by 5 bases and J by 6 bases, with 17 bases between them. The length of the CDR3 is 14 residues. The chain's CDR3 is CASSVIGGGGEQYF. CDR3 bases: TGTGCCAGCAGCGTCATCGGCGGAGGGGGCGAGCAGTACTTC. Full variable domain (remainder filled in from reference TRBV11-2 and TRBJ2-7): EAGVAQSPRYKIIEKRQSVAFWCNPISGHATLYWYQQILGQGPKLLIQFQNNGVVDDSQLPKDRFSAERLKGVDSTLKIQPAKLEDSAVYLCASSVIGGGGEQYFGPGTRLTVT.

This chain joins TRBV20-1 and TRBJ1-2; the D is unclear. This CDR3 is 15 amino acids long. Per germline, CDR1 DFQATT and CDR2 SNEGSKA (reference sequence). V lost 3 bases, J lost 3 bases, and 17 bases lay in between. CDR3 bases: TGCAGTGCTAGTAGGGTTGCGGGCGGGGACTATGGCTACACCTTC. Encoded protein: CSASRVAGGDYGYTF.

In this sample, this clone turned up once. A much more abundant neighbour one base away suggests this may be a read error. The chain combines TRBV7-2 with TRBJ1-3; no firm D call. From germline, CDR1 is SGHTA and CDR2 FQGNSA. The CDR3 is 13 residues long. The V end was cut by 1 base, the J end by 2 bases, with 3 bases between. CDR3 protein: CASSLGAGNTIYF. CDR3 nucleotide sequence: TGTGCCAGCAGCTTAGGGGCTGGAAACACCATATATTTT.

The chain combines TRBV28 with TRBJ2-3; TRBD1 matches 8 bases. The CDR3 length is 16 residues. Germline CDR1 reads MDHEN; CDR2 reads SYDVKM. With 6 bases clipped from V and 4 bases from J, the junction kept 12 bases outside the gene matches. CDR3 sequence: CASSGTPGQVADTQYF. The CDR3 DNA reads TGTGCCAGCAGCGGGACACCGGGACAGGTCGCAGATACGCAGTATTTT.

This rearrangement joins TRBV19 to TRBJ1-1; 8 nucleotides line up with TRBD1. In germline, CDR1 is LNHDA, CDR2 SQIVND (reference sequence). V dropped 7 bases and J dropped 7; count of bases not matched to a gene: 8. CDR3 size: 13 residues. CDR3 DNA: TGTGCCAGTAACTTTCAGGGGGCGATTGAAGCTTTCTTT. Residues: CASNFQGAIEAFF.

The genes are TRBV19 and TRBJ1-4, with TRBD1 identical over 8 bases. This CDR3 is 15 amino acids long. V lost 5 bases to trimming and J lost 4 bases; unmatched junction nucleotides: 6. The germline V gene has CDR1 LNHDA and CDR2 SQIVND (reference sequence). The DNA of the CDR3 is TGTGCCAGTAGTGTTGGGACAGGCGGTAATGAAAAACTGTTTTTT. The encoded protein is CASSVGTGGNEKLFF.

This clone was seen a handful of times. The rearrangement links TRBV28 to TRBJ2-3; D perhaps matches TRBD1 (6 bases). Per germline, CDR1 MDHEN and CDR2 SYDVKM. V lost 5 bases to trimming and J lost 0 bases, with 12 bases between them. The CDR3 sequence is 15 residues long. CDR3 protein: CASSPVTGSTDTQYF. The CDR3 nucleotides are TGTGCCAGCAGTCCTGTGACAGGCAGCACAGATACGCAGTATTTT.

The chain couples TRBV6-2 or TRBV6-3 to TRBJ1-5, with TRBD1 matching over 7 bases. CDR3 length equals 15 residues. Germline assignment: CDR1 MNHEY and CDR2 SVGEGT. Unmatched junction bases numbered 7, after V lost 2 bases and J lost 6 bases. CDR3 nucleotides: TGTGCCAGCAGTTACAGGGGGGGACAGACTCAGCCCCAGCATTTT. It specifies CASSYRGGQTQPQHF.

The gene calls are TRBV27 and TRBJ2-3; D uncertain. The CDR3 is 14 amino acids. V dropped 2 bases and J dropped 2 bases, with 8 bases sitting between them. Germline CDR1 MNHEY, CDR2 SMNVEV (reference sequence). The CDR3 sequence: CASSLIDYTDTQYF. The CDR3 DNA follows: TGTGCCAGCAGTTTAATCGATTACACAGATACGCAGTATTTT.

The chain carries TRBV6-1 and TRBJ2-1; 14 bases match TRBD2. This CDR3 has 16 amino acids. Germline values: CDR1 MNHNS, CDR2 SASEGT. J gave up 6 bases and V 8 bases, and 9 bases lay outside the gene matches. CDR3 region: CASGGGLAGATNEQFF. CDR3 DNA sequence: TGTGCCAGCGGTGGGGGACTAGCGGGAGCTACCAATGAGCAGTTCTTC.

The CDR3 sequence is CASGTLGVGTQYF. The DNA of the CDR3 is TGTGCTAGTGGGACCCTAGGCGTGGGTACGCAGTATTTT. This chain connects TRBV12-5 to TRBJ2-3, with D unclear. Germline CDR1 and CDR2: LGHNT and FRNRAP. The CDR3 is made up of 13 amino acids. Trimming took 6 bases from V and 8 from J, leaving 15 bases between them. The variable domain in full, with the rest retrieved from reference TRBV12-5 and TRBJ2-3, is DARVTQTPRHKVTEMGQEVTMRCQPILGHNTVFWYRQTMMQGLELLAYFRNRAPLDDSGMPKDRFSAEMPDATLATLKIQPSEPRDSAVYFCASGTLGVGTQYFGPGTRLTVL.